These 19 T cell receptor beta chains were all obtained from the same sample, sequenced in a study of T cell repertoires in cytomegalovirus infection. The antigens of these receptors remain unknown. MiXCR was run by TCRdb on the reads, yielding one entry per CDR3 protein. The table lists hundreds of thousands of distinct CDR3 sequences, roughly 30% of them singletons. This specimen consisted of cultured PBMCs, obtained from culture after CMV antigen stimulation. The receptors originated from a human donor in good health (CMV status not recorded). Some clones in this sample may be carry-over from other donors' samples.

The chain joins TRBV7-2 to TRBJ2-7; D may be TRBD2 (5 bases). CDR3 length equals 13 residues. The germline gives CDR1 SGHTA, CDR2 FQGNSA. V shed 5 bases and J shed 7 bases, with 15 bases lying between them. The CDR3 is CASSLELEDEQYF. The CDR3 coding sequence is TGTGCCAGCAGCCTCGAACTAGAGGATGAGCAGTACTTC.

V and J are TRBV5-1 and TRBJ2-7; TRBD2 matches 10 bases. V was clipped by 4 bases and J by 5 bases; unmatched bases: 6. This CDR3 has 14 amino acids. CDR1 is SGHRS, CDR2 YFSETQ, per germline. This CDR3 reads CASSPGTSVDEQYF. DNA of the CDR3: TGCGCCAGCAGCCCCGGGACTAGCGTTGACGAGCAGTACTTC.

This clonotype was detected a few times. The rearrangement joins TRBV19 to TRBJ2-6; no firm D call. CDR1 LNHDA and CDR2 SQIVND come from the germline V gene (reference sequence). This CDR3 has 15 amino acids. V lost 2 bases and J 0 bases, leaving 5 bases between the germline ends. The CDR3 spells CASSISHSGANVLTF. CDR3 nucleotide sequence: TGTGCCAGTAGTATAAGTCACTCTGGGGCCAACGTCCTGACTTTC.

The chain links TRBV6-1 to TRBJ2-3; 8 bases fit TRBD1. The CDR3 extends over 18 amino acids. The V gene's germline CDR1 is MNHNS and CDR2 SASEGT. J was trimmed by 2 bases and V by 6 bases; bases with no gene match: 16. Here the CDR3 reads CASSSRGQGATPTDTQYF. The CDR3 region has the DNA TGTGCCAGCAGCTCAAGGGGGCAGGGGGCGACCCCCACAGATACGCAGTATTTT.

This clonotype was found many times. The chain couples TRBV6-6 to TRBJ2-6; D perhaps matches TRBD1 (5 bases). The V end lost 2 bases, the J end lost 2 bases, and 7 bases lay between the germline ends. CDR3 length: 15 residues. Germline V gene sequence: CDR1 MNHNY, CDR2 SVGAGI (reference sequence). CDR3 in DNA: TGTGCCAGCAGTTACGTACAGGCTGGGGCCAACGTCCTGACTTTC. Amino acids: CASSYVQAGANVLTF.

The chain joins TRBV20-1 to TRBJ1-2; TRBD1 aligns across 9 bases. The germline V gene encodes CDR1 DFQATT and CDR2 SNEGSKA (reference sequence). The CDR3 consists of 14 residues. Unmatched junction bases numbered 5, after V lost 0 bases and J lost 6 bases. The CDR3 loop reads CSARDYRGLDGYTF. The CDR3 DNA is TGCAGTGCTAGAGATTACAGGGGGCTGGATGGCTACACCTTC.

The rearrangement uses TRBV12-3 or TRBV12-4 and TRBJ2-1; tentative D call: TRBD2 (5 bases). The CDR3 has 15 amino acids. Trimming pared 5 bases from V and 5 bases from J, leaving 16 bases between. The CDR3: CASSQTLPADNEQFF. The DNA for the CDR3 is TGTGCCAGCAGTCAGACTCTCCCAGCGGACAATGAGCAGTTCTTC.

This clonotype was observed a few times. V and J are TRBV6-2 or TRBV6-3 and TRBJ2-1; no definite D call. The ends were cut back, 8 bases at V and 0 bases at J, with 14 bases in the middle. The CDR3 covers 15 residues. Germline assignment: CDR1 MNHEY and CDR2 SVGEGT. DNA of the CDR3: TGTGCCAGCGTCCGCAGCCCGAGCTCCTACAATGAGCAGTTCTTC. It translates to CASVRSPSSYNEQFF.

V and J are TRBV5-1 and TRBJ1-3, with a weak D call TRBD1 (5 bases). The CDR3 covers 13 residues. V lost 4 bases, J lost 4 bases, and 9 bases lay in between. Germline CDR1 SGHRS, CDR2 YFSETQ. CDR3 residues: CASSPGHGNTIYF. As DNA, the CDR3 is TGCGCCAGCAGCCCTGGACACGGAAACACCATATATTTT.

The J gene is TRBJ2-1, the V gene TRBV4-1; D remains unclear. CDR1 and CDR2 from the germline V gene are MGHRA and YSYEKL. V gave up 3 bases and J gave up 9 bases, with 12 bases separating them. The CDR3 contains 13 residues. The CDR3 coding sequence is TGCGCCAGCAGCCAGGCCCCGTTGACTGAGCAGTTCTTC. It yields the protein CASSQAPLTEQFF.

V is TRBV7-2 and J is TRBJ1-2; TRBD1 aligns across 8 bases. The V gene's germline CDR1 is SGHTA and CDR2 FQGNSA. The length of the CDR3 is 15 residues. V dropped 1 base and J dropped 2; count of bases not matched to a gene: 3. The CDR3 spells CASSLVWTGNYGYTF. For the CDR3, the DNA is TGTGCCAGCAGCTTAGTTTGGACAGGGAACTATGGCTACACCTTC.

This clonotype was found a few times. CDR3: CASSFQASGEETQYF. Here the CDR3 DNA reads TGTGCCAGCAGCTTCCAGGCTAGCGGCGAAGAGACCCAGTACTTC. V usage is TRBV7-2 and J usage is TRBJ2-5; TRBD2 agrees at 7 bases. The CDR3 runs to 15 residues. V gave up 3 bases and J gave up 3 bases; unmatched junction bases: 7. Germline V gene data show CDR1 as SGHTA and CDR2 as FQGNSA.

This sequence joins TRBV29-1 and TRBJ2-1; 9 bases agree with TRBD1. The CDR3 is made up of 17 amino acids. After removal of 6 bases from V and 3 bases from J, the junction contained 15 bases not matched to a gene. Germline CDR1 SQVTM, CDR2 ANQGSEA. The CDR3 coding sequence is TGCAGCGTGATTATCGCCGGGACAGGGTCATTCTACAATGAGCAGTTCTTC. Translated: CSVIIAGTGSFYNEQFF.

This clonotype was observed a handful of times. The J gene is TRBJ1-2, the V gene TRBV28; D call uncertain. Between the trimmed V and J ends, which lost 2 bases and 8 bases, there was a span of 15 bases. CDR3 length: 14 residues. Germline CDR1 reads MDHEN; CDR2 reads SYDVKM. Written as DNA, the CDR3 is TGTGCCAGCAGTTTACCCCAGGTCCAGGAGGGCTACACCTTC. Protein product: CASSLPQVQEGYTF.

This clonotype was counted between two and nine times. The chain carries TRBV7-8 and TRBJ2-4, with 7 bases lining up with TRBD2. Trimming took 7 bases from V and 1 from J; bases not matched to a gene: 4. The CDR3 is made up of 14 amino acids. Germline assignment: CDR1 SGHVS and CDR2 FQNEAQ. CDR3 DNA sequence: TGTGCCAGCACCTTGGGGGGGGCCAAAAACATTCAGTACTTC. Protein sequence: CASTLGGAKNIQYF.

CDR3 bases: TGTGCCAGCAGCGGCGATACAGGGGCGGTCGATACGCAGTATTTT. Its protein product is CASSGDTGAVDTQYF. The chain recombines TRBV6-6 with TRBJ2-3; 7 nucleotides align to TRBD1. The V gene's germline CDR1 is MNHNY and CDR2 SVGAGI (reference sequence). Unmatched junction bases numbered 12, after V lost 6 bases and J lost 6 bases. This CDR3 spans 15 amino acids.

The chain joins TRBV18 to TRBJ1-5, with D possibly TRBD1 on 5 matching bases. The CDR3 extends over 16 amino acids. The V gene's germline CDR1 is KGHSH and CDR2 LQKENI. Deletions cut 0 bases from V and 4 bases from J, with 13 bases between. CDR3: CASSPPNQGRNQPQHF. The CDR3 nucleotides are TGTGCCAGCTCACCACCGAATCAGGGTAGGAATCAGCCCCAGCATTTT.

This chain uses TRBV28 with TRBJ2-4; possibly TRBD2 for D (5 bases). V gave up 4 bases and J gave up 2 bases, with 18 bases separating them. In germline, CDR1 is MDHEN, CDR2 SYDVKM. The CDR3 length is 17 residues. The DNA for the CDR3 is TGTGCCAGCAGTTCTTTTGGGAGCGCGGTAACCAAAAACATTCAGTACTTC. Amino acid sequence: CASSSFGSAVTKNIQYF.

The genes are TRBV20-1 and TRBJ2-1; 7 bases match TRBD1. The CDR3 covers 16 residues. Germline lookup yields CDR1 DFQATT and CDR2 SNEGSKA (reference sequence). V was pared by 4 bases and J by 2 bases, with 11 bases of the junction left unmatched. CDR3 sequence reads: CSATPHMGQTYNEQFF. The DNA of the CDR3 is TGCAGTGCTACCCCGCACATGGGACAGACCTACAATGAGCAGTTCTTC.